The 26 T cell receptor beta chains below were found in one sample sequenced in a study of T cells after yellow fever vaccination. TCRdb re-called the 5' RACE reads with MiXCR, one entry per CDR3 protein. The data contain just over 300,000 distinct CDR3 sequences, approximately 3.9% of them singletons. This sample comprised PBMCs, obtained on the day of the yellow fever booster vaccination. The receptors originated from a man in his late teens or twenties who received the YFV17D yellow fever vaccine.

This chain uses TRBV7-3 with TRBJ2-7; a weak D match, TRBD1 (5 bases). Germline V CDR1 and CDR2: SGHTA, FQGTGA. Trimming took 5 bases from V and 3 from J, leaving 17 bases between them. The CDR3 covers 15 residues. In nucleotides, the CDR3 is TGTGCCAGCAGCCCCGACAGAGCTACCTTCTACGAGCAGTACTTC. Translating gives CASSPDRATFYEQYF.

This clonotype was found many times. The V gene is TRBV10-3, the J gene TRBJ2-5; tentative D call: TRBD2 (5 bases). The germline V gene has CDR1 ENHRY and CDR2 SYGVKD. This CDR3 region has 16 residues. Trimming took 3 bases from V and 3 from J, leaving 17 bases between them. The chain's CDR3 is CAISEGSDPFEETQYF. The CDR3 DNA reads TGTGCCATCAGTGAAGGTAGCGATCCGTTCGAAGAGACCCAGTACTTC.

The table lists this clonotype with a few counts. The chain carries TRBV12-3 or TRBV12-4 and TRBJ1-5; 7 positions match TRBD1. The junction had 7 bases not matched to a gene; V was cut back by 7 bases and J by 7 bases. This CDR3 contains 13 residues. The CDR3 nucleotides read TGTGCCAGCACCCCTGGACAGGCCCAGCCCCAGCATTTT. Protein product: CASTPGQAQPQHF.

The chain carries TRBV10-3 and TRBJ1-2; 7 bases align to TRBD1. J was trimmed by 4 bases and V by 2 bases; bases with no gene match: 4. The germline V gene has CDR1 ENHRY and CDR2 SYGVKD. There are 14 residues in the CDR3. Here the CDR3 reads CAISEQGGSYGYTF. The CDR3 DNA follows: TGTGCCATCAGTGAGCAAGGGGGCAGCTATGGCTACACCTTC.

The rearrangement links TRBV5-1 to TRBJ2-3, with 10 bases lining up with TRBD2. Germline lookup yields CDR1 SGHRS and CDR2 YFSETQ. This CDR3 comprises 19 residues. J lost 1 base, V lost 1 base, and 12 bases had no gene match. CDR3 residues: CASSLKRSGGAARTDTQYF. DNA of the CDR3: TGCGCCAGCAGCTTGAAAAGGAGCGGGGGGGCGGCCCGCACAGATACGCAGTATTTT.

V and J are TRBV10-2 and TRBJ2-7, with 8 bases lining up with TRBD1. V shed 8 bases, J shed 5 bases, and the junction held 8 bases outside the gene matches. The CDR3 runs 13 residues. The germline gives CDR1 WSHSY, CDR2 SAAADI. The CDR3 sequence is CASGWTGLNEQYF. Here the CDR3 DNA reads TGCGCCAGCGGATGGACAGGGTTGAACGAGCAGTACTTC.

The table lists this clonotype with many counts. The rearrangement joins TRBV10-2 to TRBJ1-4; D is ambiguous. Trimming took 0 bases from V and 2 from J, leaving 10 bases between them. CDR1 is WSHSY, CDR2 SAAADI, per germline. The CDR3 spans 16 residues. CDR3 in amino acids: CASSESGGWTNEKLFF. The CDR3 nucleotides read TGCGCCAGCAGTGAGTCAGGCGGGTGGACTAATGAAAAACTGTTTTTT.

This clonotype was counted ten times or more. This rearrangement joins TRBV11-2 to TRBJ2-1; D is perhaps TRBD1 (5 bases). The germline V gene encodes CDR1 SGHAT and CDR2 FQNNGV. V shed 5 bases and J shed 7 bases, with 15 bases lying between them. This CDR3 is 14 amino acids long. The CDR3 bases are TGTGCCAGCAGCACCCGGCCAGGGAATAATGAGCAGTTCTTC. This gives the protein CASSTRPGNNEQFF.

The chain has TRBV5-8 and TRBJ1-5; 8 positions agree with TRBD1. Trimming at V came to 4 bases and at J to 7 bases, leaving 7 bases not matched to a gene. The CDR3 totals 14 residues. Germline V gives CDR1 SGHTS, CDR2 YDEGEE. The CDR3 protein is CASSIGQGGQPQHF. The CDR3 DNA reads TGTGCCAGCAGCATCGGACAGGGAGGGCAGCCCCAGCATTTT.

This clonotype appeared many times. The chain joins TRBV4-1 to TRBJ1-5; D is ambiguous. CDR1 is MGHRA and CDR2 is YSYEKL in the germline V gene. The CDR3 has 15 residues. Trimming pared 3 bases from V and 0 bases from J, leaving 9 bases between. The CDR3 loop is CASSQRHVSNQPQHF. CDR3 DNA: TGCGCCAGCAGCCAGAGACACGTTAGCAATCAGCCCCAGCATTTT.

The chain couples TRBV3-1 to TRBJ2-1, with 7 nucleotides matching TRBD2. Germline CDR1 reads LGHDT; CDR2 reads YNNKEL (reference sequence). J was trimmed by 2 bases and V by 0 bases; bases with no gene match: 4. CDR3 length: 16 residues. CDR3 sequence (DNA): TGTGCCAGCAGCCAAGATGGCGGGGGAACCTACAATGAGCAGTTCTTC. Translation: CASSQDGGGTYNEQFF.

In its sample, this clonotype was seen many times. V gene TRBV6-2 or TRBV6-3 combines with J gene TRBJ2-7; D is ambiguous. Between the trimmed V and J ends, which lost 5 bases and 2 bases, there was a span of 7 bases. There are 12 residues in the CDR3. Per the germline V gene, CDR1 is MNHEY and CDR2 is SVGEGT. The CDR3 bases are TGTGCCAGCAGTGTCGATGCCTACGAGCAGTACGTC. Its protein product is CASSVDAYEQYV.

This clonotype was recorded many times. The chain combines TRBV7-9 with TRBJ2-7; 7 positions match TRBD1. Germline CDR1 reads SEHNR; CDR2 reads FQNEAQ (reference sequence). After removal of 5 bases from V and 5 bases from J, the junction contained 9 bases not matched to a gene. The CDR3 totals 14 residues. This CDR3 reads CASSPRDSWDEQYF. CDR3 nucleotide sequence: TGTGCCAGCAGCCCCCGGGACAGCTGGGACGAGCAGTACTTC.

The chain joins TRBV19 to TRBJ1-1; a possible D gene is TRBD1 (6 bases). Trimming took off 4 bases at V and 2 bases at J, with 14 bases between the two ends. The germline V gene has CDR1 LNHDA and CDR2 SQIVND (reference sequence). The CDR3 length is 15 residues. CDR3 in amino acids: CASSTLDSTNTEAFF. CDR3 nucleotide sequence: TGTGCCAGTAGTACCCTGGACAGTACTAACACTGAAGCTTTCTTT.

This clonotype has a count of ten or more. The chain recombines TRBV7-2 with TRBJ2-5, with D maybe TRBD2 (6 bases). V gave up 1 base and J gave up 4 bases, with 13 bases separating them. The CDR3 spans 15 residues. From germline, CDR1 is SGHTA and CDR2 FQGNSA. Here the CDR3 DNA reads TGTGCCAGCAGCTTAGGTGCGGGGTTTGGAGAGACCCAGTACTTC. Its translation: CASSLGAGFGETQYF.

CDR3 sequence (DNA): TGTGCCACCAGCAGACCACAGGGGCGAGAGACCCAGTACTTC. It yields the protein CATSRPQGRETQYF. The J gene is TRBJ2-5, the V gene TRBV15, with 7 bases that match TRBD1. Germline CDR1 and CDR2: LNHNV and YYDKDF (reference sequence). The CDR3 contains 14 residues. V was pared by 2 bases and J by 4 bases, with 4 bases of the junction left unmatched.

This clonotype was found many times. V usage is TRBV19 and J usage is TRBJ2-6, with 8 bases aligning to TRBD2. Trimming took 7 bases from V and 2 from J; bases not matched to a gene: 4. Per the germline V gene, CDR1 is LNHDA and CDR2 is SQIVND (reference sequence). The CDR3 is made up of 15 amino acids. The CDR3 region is CASTYGGAGANVLTF. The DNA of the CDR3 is TGTGCCAGTACCTACGGGGGGGCTGGGGCCAACGTCCTGACTTTC. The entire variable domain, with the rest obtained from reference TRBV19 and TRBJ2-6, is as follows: DGGITQSPKYLFRKEGQNVTLSCEQNLNHDAMYWYRQDPGQGLRLIYYSQIVNDFQKGDIAEGYSVSREKKESFPLTVTSAQKNPTAFYLCASTYGGAGANVLTFGAGSRLTVL.

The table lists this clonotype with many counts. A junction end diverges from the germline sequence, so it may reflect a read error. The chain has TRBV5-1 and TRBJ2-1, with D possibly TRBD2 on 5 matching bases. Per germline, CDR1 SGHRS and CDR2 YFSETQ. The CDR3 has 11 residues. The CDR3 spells CASRKGGRPIF. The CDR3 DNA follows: TGCGCCAGCAGGAAGGGCGGGCGTCCGATCTTC.

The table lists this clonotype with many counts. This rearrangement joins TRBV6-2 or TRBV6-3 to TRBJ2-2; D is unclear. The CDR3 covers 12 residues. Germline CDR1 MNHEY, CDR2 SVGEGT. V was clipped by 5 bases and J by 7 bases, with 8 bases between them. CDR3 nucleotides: TGTGCCAGCAGTCCCGCAGACGGGGAGCTGTTTTTT. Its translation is CASSPADGELFF.

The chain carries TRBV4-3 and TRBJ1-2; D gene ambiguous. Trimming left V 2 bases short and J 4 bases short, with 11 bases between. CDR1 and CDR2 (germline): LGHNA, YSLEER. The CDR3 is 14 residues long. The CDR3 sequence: CASSQLAASYGYTF. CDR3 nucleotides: TGCGCCAGCAGCCAACTGGCAGCTTCCTATGGCTACACCTTC.

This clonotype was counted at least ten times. CDR3 sequence reads: CASSLVGGHMNTEAFF. In DNA form, the CDR3 reads TGTGCCAGCAGCTTGGTGGGGGGCCATATGAACACTGAAGCTTTCTTT. The chain recombines TRBV5-6 with TRBJ1-1, with D possibly matching TRBD1 (6 bases). This CDR3 region has 16 residues. Germline lookup yields CDR1 SGHDT and CDR2 YYEEEE. V gave up 0 bases and J gave up 0 bases, with 12 bases separating them.

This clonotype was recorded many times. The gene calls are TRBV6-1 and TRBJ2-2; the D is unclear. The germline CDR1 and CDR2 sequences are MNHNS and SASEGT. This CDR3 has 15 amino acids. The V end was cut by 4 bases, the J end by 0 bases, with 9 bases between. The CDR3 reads CASSAYGANTGELFF. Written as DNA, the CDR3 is TGTGCCAGCAGTGCGTATGGGGCGAACACCGGGGAGCTGTTTTTT.

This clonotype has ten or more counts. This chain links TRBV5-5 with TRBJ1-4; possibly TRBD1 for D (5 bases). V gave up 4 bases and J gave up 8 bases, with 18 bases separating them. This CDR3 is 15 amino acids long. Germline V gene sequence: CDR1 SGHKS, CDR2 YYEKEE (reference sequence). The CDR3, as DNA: TGTGCCAGCAGCATAGGGGACGTCCGATCGGAAAAACTGTTTTTT. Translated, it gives CASSIGDVRSEKLFF. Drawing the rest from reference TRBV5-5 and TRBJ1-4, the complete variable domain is DAGVTQSPTHLIKTRGQQVTLRCSPISGHKSVSWYQQVLGQGPQFIFQYYEKEERGRGNFPDRFSARQFPNYSSELNVNALLLGDSALYLCASSIGDVRSEKLFFGSGTQLSVL.

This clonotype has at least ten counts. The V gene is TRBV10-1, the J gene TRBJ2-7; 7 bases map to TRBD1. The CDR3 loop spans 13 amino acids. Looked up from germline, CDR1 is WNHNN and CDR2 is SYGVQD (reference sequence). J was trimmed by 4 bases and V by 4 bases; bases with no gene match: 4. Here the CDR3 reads CASSVPGQYEQYF. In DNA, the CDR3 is TGCGCCAGCAGTGTTCCGGGACAGTACGAGCAGTACTTC.

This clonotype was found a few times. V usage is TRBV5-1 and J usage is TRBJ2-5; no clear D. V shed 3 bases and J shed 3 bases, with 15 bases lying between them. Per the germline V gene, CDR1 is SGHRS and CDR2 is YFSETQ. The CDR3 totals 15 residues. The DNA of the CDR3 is TGCGCCAGCAGCTCATTAACCCCCTGGAAAGAGACCCAGTACTTC. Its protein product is CASSSLTPWKETQYF.

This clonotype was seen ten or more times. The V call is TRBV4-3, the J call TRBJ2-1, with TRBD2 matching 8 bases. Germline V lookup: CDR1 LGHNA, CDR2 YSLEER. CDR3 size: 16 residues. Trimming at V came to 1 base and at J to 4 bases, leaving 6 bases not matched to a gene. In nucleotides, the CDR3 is TGCGCCAGCAGCCAAGTACATAGCGGGGTGTACAATGAGCAGTTCTTC. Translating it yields CASSQVHSGVYNEQFF.